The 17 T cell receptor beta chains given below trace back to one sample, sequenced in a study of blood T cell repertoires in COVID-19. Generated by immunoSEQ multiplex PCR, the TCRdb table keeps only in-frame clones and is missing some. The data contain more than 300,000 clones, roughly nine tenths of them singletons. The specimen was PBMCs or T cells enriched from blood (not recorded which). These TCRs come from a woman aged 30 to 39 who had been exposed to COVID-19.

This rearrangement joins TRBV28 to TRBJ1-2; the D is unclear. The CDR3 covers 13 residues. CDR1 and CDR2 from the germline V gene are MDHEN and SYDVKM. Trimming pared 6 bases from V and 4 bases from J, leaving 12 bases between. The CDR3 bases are TGTGCCAGCAGGATACGGGGTTCCTATGGCTACACCTTC. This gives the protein CASRIRGSYGYTF.

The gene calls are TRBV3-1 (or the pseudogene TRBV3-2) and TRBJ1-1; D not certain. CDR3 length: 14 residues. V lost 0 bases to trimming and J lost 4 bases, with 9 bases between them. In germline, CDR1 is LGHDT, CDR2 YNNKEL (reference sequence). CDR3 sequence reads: CASSQERTGTEAFF. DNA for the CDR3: TGTGCCAGCAGCCAAGAACGGACTGGCACTGAAGCTTTCTTT.

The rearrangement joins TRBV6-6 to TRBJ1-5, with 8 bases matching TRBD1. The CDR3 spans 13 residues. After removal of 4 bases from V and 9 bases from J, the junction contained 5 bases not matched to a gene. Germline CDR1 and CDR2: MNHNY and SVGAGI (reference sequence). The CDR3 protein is CASSSDRVWPQHF. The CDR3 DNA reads TGTGCCAGCAGTTCGGACAGGGTATGGCCCCAGCATTTT.

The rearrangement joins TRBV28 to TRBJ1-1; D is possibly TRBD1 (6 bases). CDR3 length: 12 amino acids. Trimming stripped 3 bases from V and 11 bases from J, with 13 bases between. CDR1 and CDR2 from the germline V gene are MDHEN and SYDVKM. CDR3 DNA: TGTGCCAGCAGTTTGGGACAAGTTTGGGCTTTCTTT. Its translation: CASSLGQVWAFF.

The CDR3 DNA sequence: TGTGCCAGCAAGACTAGCGGGTACGAGCAGTACTTC. Its protein is CASKTSGYEQYF. The chain employs TRBV2 and TRBJ2-7, with 10 nucleotides matching TRBD2. Germline CDR1 and CDR2: SNHLY and FYNNEI. The trim removed 7 bases at V and 4 bases at J, leaving 1 base unmatched. The CDR3 extends over 12 amino acids.

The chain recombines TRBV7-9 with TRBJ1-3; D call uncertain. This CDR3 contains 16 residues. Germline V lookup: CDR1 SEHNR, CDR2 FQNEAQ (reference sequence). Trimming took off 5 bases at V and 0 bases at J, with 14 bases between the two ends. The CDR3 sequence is CASSVGRGSSGNTIYF. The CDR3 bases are TGTGCCAGCAGCGTCGGACGGGGAAGCTCTGGAAACACCATATATTTT.

The CDR3 DNA reads as TGTGCCAGCAGCTGGGATTCGGGGTCCTACGAGCAGTACTTC. It codes for CASSWDSGSYEQYF. V usage is TRBV5-4 and J usage is TRBJ2-7; maybe TRBD2 (5 bases). CDR1 and CDR2 (germline): SGHNT, YYREEE (reference sequence). This CDR3 has 14 residues. Trimming cost V 3 bases and J 1 base, with 11 bases left between them.

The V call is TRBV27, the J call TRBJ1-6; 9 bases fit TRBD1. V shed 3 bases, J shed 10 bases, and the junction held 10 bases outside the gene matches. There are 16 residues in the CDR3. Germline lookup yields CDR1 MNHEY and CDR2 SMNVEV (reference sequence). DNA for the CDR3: TGTGCCAGCAGTTTGTATGAGGACAGGGGCCTCTCACCCCTCCACTTT. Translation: CASSLYEDRGLSPLHF.

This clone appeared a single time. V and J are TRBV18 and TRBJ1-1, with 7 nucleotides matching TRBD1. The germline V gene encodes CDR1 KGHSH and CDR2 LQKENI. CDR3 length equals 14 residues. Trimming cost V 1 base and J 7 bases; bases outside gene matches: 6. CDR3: CASSPQGAGSEAFF. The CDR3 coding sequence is TGTGCCAGCTCACCACAGGGGGCAGGGAGTGAAGCTTTCTTT.

As DNA, the CDR3 is TGTGCCAGCAGACCGACCGGGACAGGGTATGGCTACACCTTC. Translation: CASRPTGTGYGYTF. The chain is built from TRBV6-6 and TRBJ1-2, with 9 bases matching TRBD1. The V segment lost 6 bases and the J segment 5 bases; nucleotides outside the gene matches: 7. The CDR3 totals 14 residues. CDR1 is MNHNY and CDR2 is SVGAGI in the germline V gene (reference sequence).

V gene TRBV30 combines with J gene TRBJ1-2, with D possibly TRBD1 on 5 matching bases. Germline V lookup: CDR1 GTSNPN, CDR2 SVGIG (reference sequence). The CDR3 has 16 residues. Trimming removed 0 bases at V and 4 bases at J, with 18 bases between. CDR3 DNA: TGTGCCTGGAGTGTACATATTATTCTGGGGGGCTATGGCTACACCTTC. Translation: CAWSVHIILGGYGYTF.

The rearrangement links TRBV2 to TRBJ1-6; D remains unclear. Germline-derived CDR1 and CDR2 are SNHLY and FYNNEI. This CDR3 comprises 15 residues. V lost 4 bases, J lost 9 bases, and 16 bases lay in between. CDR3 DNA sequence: TGTGCCAGCAGTGGACTACAGCCGGCGGGTTCACCCCTCCACTTT. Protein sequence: CASSGLQPAGSPLHF.

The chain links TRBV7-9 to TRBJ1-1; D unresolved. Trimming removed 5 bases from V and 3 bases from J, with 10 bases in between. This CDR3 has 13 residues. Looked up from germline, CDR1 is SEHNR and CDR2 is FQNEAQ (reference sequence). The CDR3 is CASSLDSDTEAFF. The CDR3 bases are TGTGCCAGCAGCCTCGATTCGGACACTGAAGCTTTCTTT.

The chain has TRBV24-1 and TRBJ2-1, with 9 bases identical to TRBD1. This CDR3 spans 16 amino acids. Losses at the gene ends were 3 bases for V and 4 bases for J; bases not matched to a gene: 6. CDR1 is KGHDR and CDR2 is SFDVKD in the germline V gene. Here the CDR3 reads CATSDPTTGGYNEQFF. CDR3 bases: TGTGCCACCAGTGATCCAACGACAGGGGGGTACAATGAGCAGTTCTTC.

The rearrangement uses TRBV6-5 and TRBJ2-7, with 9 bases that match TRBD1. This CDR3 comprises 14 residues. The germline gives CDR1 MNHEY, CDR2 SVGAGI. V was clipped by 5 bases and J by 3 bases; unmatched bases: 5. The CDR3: CASSHGTGNYEQYF. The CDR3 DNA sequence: TGTGCCAGCAGTCATGGGACAGGGAACTACGAGCAGTACTTC.

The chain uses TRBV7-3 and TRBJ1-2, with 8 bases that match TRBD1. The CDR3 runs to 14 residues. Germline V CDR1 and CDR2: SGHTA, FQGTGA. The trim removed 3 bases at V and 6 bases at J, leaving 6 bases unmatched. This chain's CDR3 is CASSFSGGSDGYTF. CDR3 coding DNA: TGTGCCAGCAGCTTCTCAGGGGGCAGTGATGGCTACACCTTC.

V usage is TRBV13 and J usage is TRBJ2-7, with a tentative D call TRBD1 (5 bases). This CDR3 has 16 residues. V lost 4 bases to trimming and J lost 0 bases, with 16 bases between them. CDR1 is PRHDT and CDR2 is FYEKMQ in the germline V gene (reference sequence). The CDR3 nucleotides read TGTGCCAGCAGCTCCTTACCCAGGGCGAGCTCCTACGAGCAGTACTTC. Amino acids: CASSSLPRASSYEQYF.